The 27 T cell receptor beta chains below were found in one sample sequenced in a study of blood T cell repertoires in COVID-19. The data were produced by immunoSEQ multiplex PCR, yet TCRdb's version contains in-frame clones alone and is incomplete. The profile shows approximately 240,000 clones, roughly 84% of them singletons. Sample: peripheral blood. The receptors derive from a woman between 35 and 50 years old who had recovered from COVID-19.

The chain recombines TRBV5-3 with TRBJ2-1; the match to TRBD2 covers 12 bases. TRBV5-3 counts as an open reading frame of uncertain function. With V trimmed by 2 bases and J by 7 bases, 7 bases remained unmatched. There are 16 residues in the CDR3. The CDR3 reads CARSFCPSGGANEQFF. Here the CDR3 DNA reads TGTGCCAGAAGCTTTTGTCCTAGCGGGGGGGCAAATGAGCAGTTCTTC.

The gene calls are TRBV2 and TRBJ2-7; a possible D gene is TRBD2 (7 bases). Germline V gene sequence: CDR1 SNHLY, CDR2 FYNNEI. V lost 6 bases to trimming and J lost 6 bases, with 18 bases between them. The CDR3 length is 14 residues. The CDR3 spells CASSPRGGGAEQYF. The CDR3 bases are TGTGCCAGCAGCCCCCGGGGAGGGGGGGCCGAGCAGTACTTC.

The gene calls are TRBV5-8 and TRBJ2-4; possible D gene TRBD2, 6 bases. The V and J ends lost 3 bases and 1 base respectively, with 20 bases between them. Germline V gene data show CDR1 as SGHTS and CDR2 as YDEGEE. The length of the CDR3 is 18 residues. The DNA of the CDR3 is TGTGCCAGCAGCTCGGTTCCCTGGGAGGACGCCGCCAAAAACATTCAGTACTTC. Protein product: CASSSVPWEDAAKNIQYF.

The rearrangement uses TRBV19 and TRBJ1-5, with TRBD1 matching over 8 bases. This CDR3 comprises 12 residues. Germline V gene data show CDR1 as LNHDA and CDR2 as SQIVND (reference sequence). The V and J ends lost 9 bases and 10 bases, in that order; junction bases with no gene match: 8. The CDR3: CASTGDRGPQHF. CDR3 DNA sequence: TGTGCCAGCACCGGCGACAGGGGTCCCCAGCATTTT. Drawing the rest from reference TRBV19 and TRBJ1-5, the complete variable domain is DGGITQSPKYLFRKEGQNVTLSCEQNLNHDAMYWYRQDPGQGLRLIYYSQIVNDFQKGDIAEGYSVSREKKESFPLTVTSAQKNPTAFYLCASTGDRGPQHFGDGTRLSIL.

This chain links TRBV6-5 with TRBJ2-1, with D perhaps TRBD2 (6 bases). CDR3 size: 12 residues. The ends were cut back, 7 bases at V and 5 bases at J, with 9 bases in the middle. Germline V lookup: CDR1 MNHEY, CDR2 SVGAGI. The CDR3 sequence: CASKGLNNEQFF. In DNA form, the CDR3 reads TGTGCCAGCAAGGGACTCAACAATGAGCAGTTCTTC.

This sequence joins TRBV24-1 and TRBJ1-2, with TRBD1 as a possible D gene (5 bases). Germline V lookup: CDR1 KGHDR, CDR2 SFDVKD. CDR3 length equals 13 residues. V lost 3 bases to trimming and J lost 4 bases, with 8 bases between them. CDR3 nucleotides: TGTGCCACCAGTGATCCGACAGTCTATGGCTACACCTTC. It yields the protein CATSDPTVYGYTF.

The chain couples TRBV2 to TRBJ2-3; D might be TRBD2 (6 bases). The length of the CDR3 is 17 residues. CDR1 and CDR2 (germline): SNHLY, FYNNEI. The ends were cut back, 0 bases at V and 0 bases at J, with 13 bases in the middle. CDR3 protein: CASSEAGLLISTDTQYF. In DNA form, the CDR3 reads TGTGCCAGCAGTGAAGCGGGACTCCTAATAAGCACAGATACGCAGTATTTT.

V usage is TRBV13 and J usage is TRBJ2-1, with 8 bases that match TRBD2. Trimming took 10 bases from V and 2 from J; bases not matched to a gene: 13. The length of the CDR3 is 16 residues. CDR1 is PRHDT and CDR2 is FYEKMQ in the germline V gene (reference sequence). The CDR3, as DNA: TGTGCCAACGGGAGGGGTAGAGGGAATACCTACAATGAGCAGTTCTTC. Its protein is CANGRGRGNTYNEQFF.

The chain employs TRBV7-3 and TRBJ2-1; TRBD1 matches at 9 bases. Germline trimming cut 6 bases from V and 3 bases from J; bases unmatched to any gene: 6. Germline CDR1 is SGHTA and CDR2 is FQGTGA. This CDR3 has 15 residues. The CDR3 is CASSFGTGLYNEQFF. The CDR3 DNA reads TGTGCCAGCAGTTTCGGGACAGGGCTCTACAATGAGCAGTTCTTC. Looking up the rest from reference TRBV7-3 and TRBJ2-1 gives the full variable domain: GAGVSQTPSNKVTEKGKYVELRCDPISGHTALYWYRQSLGQGPEFLIYFQGTGAADDSGLPNDRFFAVRPEGSVSTLKIQRTERGDSAVYLCASSFGTGLYNEQFFGPGTRLTVL.

The rearrangement joins TRBV7-9 to TRBJ2-1; 8 bases map to TRBD1. Germline trimming cut 5 bases from V and 2 bases from J; bases unmatched to any gene: 11. Germline loops: CDR1 SEHNR, CDR2 FQNEAQ (reference sequence). This CDR3 spans 17 amino acids. The DNA of the CDR3 is TGTGCCAGCAGCCGACCCCCGGGACAGGCCACCTACAATGAGCAGTTCTTC. Translation gives CASSRPPGQATYNEQFF. Full variable domain (remainder filled in from reference TRBV7-9 and TRBJ2-1): DTGVSQNPRHKITKRGQNVTFRCDPISEHNRLYWYRQTLGQGPEFLTYFQNEAQLEKSRLLSDRFSAERPKGSFSTLEIQRTEQGDSAMYLCASSRPPGQATYNEQFFGPGTRLTVL.

The gene calls are TRBV24-1 and TRBJ2-5, with a possible D match to TRBD1 (6 bases). The CDR3 extends over 15 amino acids. Between the trimmed V and J ends, which lost 3 bases and 2 bases, there was a span of 12 bases. Germline lookup yields CDR1 KGHDR and CDR2 SFDVKD. The CDR3 sequence is CATSDGGRPQETQYF. As DNA, the CDR3 is TGTGCCACCAGTGATGGGGGCAGGCCACAAGAGACCCAGTACTTC.

A single count supports this clone. V usage is TRBV28 and J usage is TRBJ2-3, with 11 bases identical to TRBD2. The germline V gene has CDR1 MDHEN and CDR2 SYDVKM. CDR3 length equals 16 residues. Trimming cost V 4 bases and J 6 bases; bases outside gene matches: 9. Here the CDR3 reads CASSSLAGGLSDTQYF. CDR3 nucleotide sequence: TGTGCCAGCAGTTCTCTAGCGGGGGGCCTTTCGGATACGCAGTATTTT.

The chain combines TRBV18 with TRBJ1-5, with D possibly matching TRBD1 (5 bases). The germline V gene encodes CDR1 KGHSH and CDR2 LQKENI. The CDR3 is 13 amino acids. Trimming cost V 4 bases and J 9 bases, with 13 bases left between them. The CDR3 is CASSQERQPPQHF. Written as DNA, the CDR3 is TGTGCCAGCTCACAGGAAAGACAGCCGCCCCAGCATTTT.

This CDR3 is CASSSASGGHTDTQYF. CDR3 coding DNA: TGTGCCAGCAGCTCCGCAAGCGGGGGGCACACAGATACGCAGTATTTT. This chain connects TRBV7-3 to TRBJ2-3, with 9 bases fitting TRBD2. With 4 bases clipped from V and 2 bases from J, the junction kept 7 bases outside the gene matches. The CDR3 is made up of 16 amino acids. The V gene's germline CDR1 is SGHTA and CDR2 FQGTGA.

This rearrangement joins TRBV7-2 to TRBJ2-7; possible D gene TRBD2, 5 bases. CDR3 length equals 15 residues. Germline values: CDR1 SGHTA, CDR2 FQGNSA. V was clipped by 3 bases and J by 0 bases, with 12 bases between them. CDR3 region: CASSLERSGSYEQYF. CDR3 in DNA: TGTGCCAGCAGCTTGGAGCGGTCCGGCTCCTACGAGCAGTACTTC. Filled out from reference TRBV7-2 and TRBJ2-7, the complete variable domain reads GAGVSQSPSNKVTEKGKDVELRCDPISGHTALYWYRQSLGQGLEFLIYFQGNSAPDKSGLPSDRFSAERTGGSVSTLTIQRTQQEDSAVYLCASSLERSGSYEQYFGPGTRLTVT.

The sample holds many counts of this clone. The chain combines TRBV27 with TRBJ2-6, with TRBD1 matching 9 bases. The CDR3 is 16 amino acids. Germline V CDR1 and CDR2: MNHEY, SMNVEV (reference sequence). V lost 4 bases and J lost 4; bases outside the gene matches: 5. CDR3 sequence (DNA): TGTGCCAGCAGTTCACACAGGGGGCGCGGGGCCAACGTCCTGACTTTC. Translation: CASSSHRGRGANVLTF.

V is TRBV19 and J is TRBJ1-2, with no clear D. V shed 7 bases and J shed 4 bases, with 19 bases lying between them. Germline loops: CDR1 LNHDA, CDR2 SQIVND (reference sequence). The CDR3 has 15 amino acids. CDR3 in amino acids: CASNFRDLLLYGYTF. DNA of the CDR3: TGTGCCAGTAACTTCCGGGATCTACTCCTCTATGGCTACACCTTC. The whole variable domain, filled in from reference TRBV19 and TRBJ1-2, reads DGGITQSPKYLFRKEGQNVTLSCEQNLNHDAMYWYRQDPGQGLRLIYYSQIVNDFQKGDIAEGYSVSREKKESFPLTVTSAQKNPTAFYLCASNFRDLLLYGYTFGSGTRLTVV.

The chain combines TRBV5-1 with TRBJ2-3; D might be TRBD1 (5 bases). Germline V gene sequence: CDR1 SGHRS, CDR2 YFSETQ. V shed 0 bases and J shed 3 bases, with 8 bases lying between them. This CDR3 is built from 14 residues. CDR3 region: CASSLAQGTDTQYF. CDR3 DNA sequence: TGCGCCAGCAGCTTGGCCCAGGGAACAGATACGCAGTATTTT.

A note on this clone: An end of the junction does not agree with germline; a read error may underlie this. This rearrangement joins TRBV7-7 to TRBJ2-7; no reliable D call. Germline V gene sequence: CDR1 SSHAT, CDR2 FNYEAQ (reference sequence). The CDR3 runs to 14 residues. The CDR3 nucleotides read TGTGCTAGCAGCTTAGGGCCGATACCGTACGAGCAGTACTTC. Translation gives CASSLGPIPYEQYF.

This clone was seen just once. V is TRBV5-5 and J is TRBJ2-7; D is unresolved. Germline CDR1 and CDR2: SGHKS and YYEKEE (reference sequence). The CDR3 length is 14 residues. The V end lost 2 bases, the J end lost 0 bases, and 9 bases lay between the germline ends. In DNA form, the CDR3 reads TGTGCCAGCAGCTTCGGCGGCCGCTCCTACGAGCAGTACTTC. Its protein is CASSFGGRSYEQYF.

This chain's CDR3 is CASRGTGNNQPQHF. The DNA for the CDR3 is TGTGCCAGCAGGGGGACAGGGAACAATCAGCCCCAGCATTTT. This chain joins TRBV25-1 and TRBJ1-5, with 9 positions matching TRBD1. J gave up 3 bases and V 6 bases, and 3 bases lay outside the gene matches. CDR1 and CDR2 (germline): MGHDK, SYGVNS. The CDR3 has 14 residues. The full variable domain, in which reference TRBV25-1 and TRBJ1-5 provide the parts outside the CDR3, is EADIYQTPRYLVIGTGKKITLECSQTMGHDKMYWYQQDPGMELHLIHYSYGVNSTEKGDLSSESTVSRIRTEHFPLTLESARPSHTSQYLCASRGTGNNQPQHFGDGTRLSIL.

The genes are TRBV7-9 and TRBJ1-4; 9 bases fit TRBD1. CDR1 is SEHNR and CDR2 is FQNEAQ in the germline V gene (reference sequence). The CDR3 covers 18 residues. The V and J ends lost 3 bases and 4 bases, in that order; junction bases with no gene match: 12. The CDR3 loop is CASSFNRGRSTNNEKLFF. DNA for the CDR3: TGTGCCAGCAGCTTCAACAGGGGGCGGTCCACGAATAATGAAAAACTGTTTTTT.

As to this clone: Relative to the germline gene, one junction end is altered; a read error may explain this. This sequence joins TRBV10-3 and TRBJ1-2; TRBD1 matches 9 bases. The germline gives CDR1 ENHRY, CDR2 SYGVKD. The CDR3 has 13 amino acids. CDR3: CAISEPPGTGIAF. For the CDR3, the DNA is TGTGCCATCAGTGAGCCCCCAGGGACAGGGATCGCCTTC.

This clone occurred once. The V call is TRBV18, the J call TRBJ2-2; 7 bases match TRBD1. Germline lookup yields CDR1 KGHSH and CDR2 LQKENI. The CDR3 loop spans 15 amino acids. V dropped 3 bases and J dropped 0; count of bases not matched to a gene: 1. This CDR3 is CASSPGQTNTGELFF. The CDR3 nucleotides are TGTGCCAGCTCACCGGGACAGACGAACACCGGGGAGCTGTTTTTT.

This sequence joins TRBV7-9 and TRBJ2-3; a possible D gene is TRBD1 (6 bases). Between the trimmed V and J ends, which lost 4 bases and 1 base, there was a span of 12 bases. The CDR3 consists of 15 residues. The germline V gene has CDR1 SEHNR and CDR2 FQNEAQ (reference sequence). In DNA, the CDR3 is TGTGCCAGCAGCTCGGGCAGGGGAGGCACAGATACGCAGTATTTT. Its translation: CASSSGRGGTDTQYF.

With respect to this clone: One end of the junction varies from germline; a read error may be responsible. This chain links TRBV2 with TRBJ1-6, with 7 bases identical to TRBD1. Germline CDR1 and CDR2: SNHLY and FYNNEI. The length of the CDR3 is 14 residues. CDR3 region: CASNEQGWNSPLHF. The DNA of the CDR3 is TGTGCCAGCAATGAACAGGGGTGGAATTCACCCCTCCACTTT. Full variable domain (missing parts from reference TRBV2 and TRBJ1-6): EPEVTQTPSHQVTQMGQEVILRCVPISNHLYFYWYRQILGQKVEFLVSFYNNEISEKSEIFDDQFSVERPDGSNFTLKIRSTKLEDSAMYFCASNEQGWNSPLHFGNGTRLTVT.

V usage is TRBV3-1 (or the pseudogene TRBV3-2) and J usage is TRBJ2-6; D might be TRBD1 (6 bases). The CDR3 runs 18 residues. Germline V gene data show CDR1 as LGHDT and CDR2 as YNNKEL (reference sequence). The V end lost 1 base, the J end lost 2 bases, and 15 bases lay between the germline ends. The CDR3 here is CASSQAAATGPGANVLTF. The CDR3 DNA follows: TGTGCCAGCAGCCAAGCCGCCGCGACAGGCCCTGGGGCCAACGTCCTGACTTTC.